A selection of T cell receptor beta chains follows, all from one sample in a study of post-analysis software for immune sequencing data. TCRdb re-called the PCR reads with MiXCR, one entry per CDR3 protein. The repertoire includes 700,000 to 900,000 distinct CDR3 sequences, just over 45% of them detected once, and 4.9% sits in the top ten. The sample was blood. Receptors were obtained from a girl aged 5-17 years with multiple sclerosis. Each CDR3 is given with its conserved first and last residue. A D gene is named only where the DNA matches it firmly. A row's size may be missing; if present it is once, few, many or a size class.

v_gene	abundance	j_gene	d_gene	CDR3nt	CDR3aa
TRBV12-3/TRBV12-4	few	TRBJ1-1	TRBD1	TGTGCCAGCAGTCCCGGGACAGTGACGACTGAAGCTTTCTTT	CASSPGTVTTEAFF
TRBV21-1	-	TRBJ2-1	-	TGTGCCAGCAGCAAAACAGGTGTTGAGCAGTTCTTC	CASSKTGVEQFF
TRBV7-3	-	TRBJ2-7	-	TGTGCCAGCAGCCTACACCGGGACTCAAGGGAGCAGTACTTC	CASSLHRDSREQYF
TRBV28	-	TRBJ2-1	-	TGTGCCAGCAGTCCCCAGAGCTCACGGCGGTTCTTC	CASSPQSSRRFF
TRBV6-5	few	TRBJ2-3	TRBD2	TGTGCCAGCAGTAAACATAGCGGGGGAGCAGATACGCAGTATTTT	CASSKHSGGADTQYF
TRBV6-5	-	TRBJ1-1	-	TGTGCCAGCAGTGGGATCTCGAACACTGAAGCTTTCTTT	CASSGISNTEAFF
TRBV12-3/TRBV12-4	-	TRBJ2-1	TRBD2	TGTGCCAGCAGCCGGCCTCCTCTAGCGGGAGCCTACAATGAGCAGTTCTTC	CASSRPPLAGAYNEQFF
TRBV20-1	few	TRBJ1-1	TRBD1	TGCAGTGCAAAAACAGGGGGGAAGGTGAACACTGAAGCTTTCTTT	CSAKTGGKVNTEAFF
TRBV20-1	-	TRBJ2-1	-	TGCAGTGCTAACCCGGGAGACGTATACAATGAGCAGTTCTTC	CSANPGDVYNEQFF
TRBV9	-	TRBJ2-1	TRBD2	TGTGCCAGCAGCGTAAGACGGGAGGGAACCAGGAGGGATGAGCAGTTCTTC	CASSVRREGTRRDEQFF
TRBV13	-	TRBJ2-1	TRBD1	TGTGCCAGCACCCGGGACAGGGCCCGCAATGAGCAGTTCTTC	CASTRDRARNEQFF
TRBV14	-	TRBJ2-1	-	TGTGCCAGCAGCCAAGATGCAAGCCGGGCCTTCGGTGAGCAGTTCTTC	CASSQDASRAFGEQFF
TRBV20-1	-	TRBJ2-4	TRBD2	TGCAGTGCTGGGGCCAGCCTAGCGGCCGGAGCCAAAAACATTCAGTACTTC	CSAGASLAAGAKNIQYF
TRBV10-3	-	TRBJ2-5	-	TGTGCCATCAGTGAGTCCCCAGGGGGGGATATGGAGACCCAGTACTTC	CAISESPGGDMETQYF
TRBV20-1	-	TRBJ2-3	-	TGCAGTGCTAGCCCCGAAACTTTGCAGTATTTT	CSASPETLQYF
TRBV4-1	-	TRBJ2-7	-	TGCGCCAGCAGCCAAGACTCCCCGACTACCTCCTACGAGCAGTACTTC	CASSQDSPTTSYEQYF
TRBV24-1	-	TRBJ2-1	-	TGTGCCACCAGAGAAGGTACGGTGGGTCTCTCCTACAATGAGCAGTTCTTC	CATREGTVGLSYNEQFF
TRBV20-1	-	TRBJ2-4	TRBD2	TGCAGTGCTAGAGGACTAGCGGGCATTCAGTACTTC	CSARGLAGIQYF
TRBV15	once	TRBJ1-4	TRBD1	TGTGCCACCAGCAGAGACACACAGGGGGCTTGGGAAAAACTGTTTTTT	CATSRDTQGAWEKLFF
TRBV7-9	-	TRBJ1-6	-	TGTGCCAGCAGCTTAGTTGGTTCACCCCTCCACTTT	CASSLVGSPLHF
TRBV7-6	few	TRBJ2-6	TRBD1	TGTGCCAGCAGCTTTTTGCTGGGACAGGCTAGGGGCTCTGGGGCCAACGTCCTGACTTTC	CASSFLLGQARGSGANVLTF
TRBV5-1	few	TRBJ2-7	TRBD2	TGCGCCAGCAGCTCCGGACTAGTATCACACGAGCAGTACTTC	CASSSGLVSHEQYF
TRBV12-3/TRBV12-4	-	TRBJ1-2	TRBD1	TGTGCCAGCAGTTTACATGCAGGGGGCTCGAATGGCTGCACCTTC	CASSLHAGGSNGCTF
TRBV15	many	TRBJ2-5	TRBD2	TGTGCCACCAGCAGAGATAAACTAGCGGAGACCCAGTACTTC	CATSRDKLAETQYF
TRBV12-3/TRBV12-4	few	TRBJ2-1	-	TGTGCCAGCGACATTGGGAGCTCCTACAATGAGCAGTTCTTC	CASDIGSSYNEQFF
TRBV12-3/TRBV12-4	-	TRBJ1-2	TRBD1	TGTGCCAGCACCCCCGGGACAGTGGACTATGGCTACACCTTC	CASTPGTVDYGYTF
TRBV5-1	-	TRBJ1-2	TRBD1	TGCGCCAGCAGCCACGCGACAGGGTCGGTGGCGGATGGCTACACCTTC	CASSHATGSVADGYTF
TRBV25-1	-	TRBJ2-7	-	TGTGCCAGCAGCCCAGCCAGGGGTGCGTCCTACGAGCAGTACTTC	CASSPARGASYEQYF
TRBV20-1	once	TRBJ2-1	TRBD2	TGCAGGACCCAAGCGGGGGGTAACAATGAGCAGTTCTTC	CRTQAGGNNEQFF
TRBV24-1	few	TRBJ2-7	-	TGTGCCACCAGAGGATCGGGGTCCTACGAGCAGTACTTC	CATRGSGSYEQYF
TRBV4-2	-	TRBJ2-1	TRBD1	TGTGCCAGCAGCCAAGTTCGATCGGGACAGGGGGTCGATGAGCAGTTCTTC	CASSQVRSGQGVDEQFF
TRBV29-1	-	TRBJ2-5	-	TGCAGCGTTGAACGTTTGGCAGGGAGGATGGAGACCCAGTACTTC	CSVERLAGRMETQYF
TRBV20-1	-	TRBJ1-2	-	TGCAGTGCTAGCTGGGGCCGCGGCTACACCTTC	CSASWGRGYTF
TRBV12-3/TRBV12-4	few	TRBJ2-5	TRBD2	TGTGCCAGCAGTTCCAGCGGGACCGTGTCCCAAGAGACCCAGTACTTC	CASSSSGTVSQETQYF
TRBV20-1	few	TRBJ2-3	-	TGCAGTGCTAGTTGGGATACGCAGTATTTT	CSASWDTQYF
TRBV20-1	-	TRBJ2-1	-	TGCAGTGCCCCATCCCAACCGGGACTCTACAATGAGCAGTTCTTC	CSAPSQPGLYNEQFF
TRBV7-2	-	TRBJ1-5	-	TGTGCCAGCAGCTCTACCGGATCGGGGAATCAGCCCCAGCATTTT	CASSSTGSGNQPQHF